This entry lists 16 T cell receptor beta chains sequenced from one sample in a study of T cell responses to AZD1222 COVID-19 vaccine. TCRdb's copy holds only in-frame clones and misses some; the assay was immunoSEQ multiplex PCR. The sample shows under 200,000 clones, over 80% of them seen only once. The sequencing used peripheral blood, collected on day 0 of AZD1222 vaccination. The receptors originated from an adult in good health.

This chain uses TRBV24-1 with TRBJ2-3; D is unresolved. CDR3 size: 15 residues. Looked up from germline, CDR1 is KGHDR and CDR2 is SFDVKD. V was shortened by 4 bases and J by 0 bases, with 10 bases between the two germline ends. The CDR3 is CATSDYMDSTDTQYF. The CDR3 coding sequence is TGTGCCACCAGTGACTATATGGACAGCACAGATACGCAGTATTTT.

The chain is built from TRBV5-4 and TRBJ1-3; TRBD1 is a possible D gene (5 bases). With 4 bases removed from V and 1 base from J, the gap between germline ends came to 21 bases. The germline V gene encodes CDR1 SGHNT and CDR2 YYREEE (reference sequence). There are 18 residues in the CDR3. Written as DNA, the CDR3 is TGTGCCAGCAGCCCGGATGGGCCCCAGGGACGGTCTGGAAACACCATATATTTT. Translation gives CASSPDGPQGRSGNTIYF.

As DNA, the CDR3 is TGTGCCAGCAGCTCCCAACACGGGTCGGGCACTGAAGCTTTCTTT. This codes for CASSSQHGSGTEAFF. V usage is TRBV21-1 and J usage is TRBJ1-1. TRBV21-1 is reported as a pseudogene. The CDR3 has 15 amino acids.

The CDR3 here is CSVEWSGTGNYEQYF. In DNA, the CDR3 is TGCAGCGTTGAATGGTCCGGGACAGGGAACTACGAGCAGTACTTC. V and J are TRBV29-1 and TRBJ2-7, with TRBD1 identical over 9 bases. Germline CDR1 SQVTM, CDR2 ANQGSEA. Trimming cost V 2 bases and J 3 bases; bases outside gene matches: 8. CDR3 size: 15 residues.

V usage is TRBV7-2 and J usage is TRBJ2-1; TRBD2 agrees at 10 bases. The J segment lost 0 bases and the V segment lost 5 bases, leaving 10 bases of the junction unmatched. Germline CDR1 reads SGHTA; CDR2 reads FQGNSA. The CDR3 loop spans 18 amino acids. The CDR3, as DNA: TGTGCCAGCAGCCTTATACCTGGACTAGCGGCCTCCTACAATGAGCAGTTCTTC. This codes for CASSLIPGLAASYNEQFF.

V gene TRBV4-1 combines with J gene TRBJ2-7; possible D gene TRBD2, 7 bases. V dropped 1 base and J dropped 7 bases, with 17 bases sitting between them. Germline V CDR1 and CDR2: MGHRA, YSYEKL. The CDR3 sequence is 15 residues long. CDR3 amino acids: CASSQVRGAPGEQYF. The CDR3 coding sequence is TGCGCCAGCAGCCAAGTACGGGGGGCGCCGGGGGAGCAGTACTTC.

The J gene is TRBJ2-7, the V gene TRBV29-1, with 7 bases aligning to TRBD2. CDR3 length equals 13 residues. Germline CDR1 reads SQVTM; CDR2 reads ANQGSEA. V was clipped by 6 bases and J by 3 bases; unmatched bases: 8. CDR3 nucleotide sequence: TGCAGCGTCACCAGCGGGAACATCTACGAGCAGTACTTC. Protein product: CSVTSGNIYEQYF.

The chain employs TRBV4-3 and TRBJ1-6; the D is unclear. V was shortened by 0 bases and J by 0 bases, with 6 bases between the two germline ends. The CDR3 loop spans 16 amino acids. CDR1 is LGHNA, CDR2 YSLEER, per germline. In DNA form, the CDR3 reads TGCGCCAGCAGCCAAGATCTAGACTCCTATAATTCACCCCTCCACTTT. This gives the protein CASSQDLDSYNSPLHF.

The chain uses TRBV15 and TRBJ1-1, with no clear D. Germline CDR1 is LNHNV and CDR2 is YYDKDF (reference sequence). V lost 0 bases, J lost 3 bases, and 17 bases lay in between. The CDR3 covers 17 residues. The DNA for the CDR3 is TGTGCCACCAGCAGAGATCTTCGGGTTGGGCTGGACACTGAAGCTTTCTTT. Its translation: CATSRDLRVGLDTEAFF.

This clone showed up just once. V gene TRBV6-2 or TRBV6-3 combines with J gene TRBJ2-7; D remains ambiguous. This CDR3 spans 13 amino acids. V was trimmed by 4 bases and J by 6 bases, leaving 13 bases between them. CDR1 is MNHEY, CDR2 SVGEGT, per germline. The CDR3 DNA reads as TGTGCCAGCAGTTCCCTACGGTCCAGCGAGCAGTACTTC. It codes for CASSSLRSSEQYF.

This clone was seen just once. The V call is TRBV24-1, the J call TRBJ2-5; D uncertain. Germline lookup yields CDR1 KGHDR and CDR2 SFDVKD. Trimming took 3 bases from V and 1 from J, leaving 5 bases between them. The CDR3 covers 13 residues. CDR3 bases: TGTGCCACCAGTGATGCGCCCCAAGAGACCCAGTACTTC. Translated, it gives CATSDAPQETQYF.

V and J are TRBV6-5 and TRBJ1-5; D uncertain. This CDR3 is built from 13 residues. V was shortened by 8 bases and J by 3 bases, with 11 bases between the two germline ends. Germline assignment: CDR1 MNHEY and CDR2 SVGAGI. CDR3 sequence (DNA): TGTGCCAGCGGGAGGCAGATCAATCAGCCCCAGCATTTT. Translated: CASGRQINQPQHF.

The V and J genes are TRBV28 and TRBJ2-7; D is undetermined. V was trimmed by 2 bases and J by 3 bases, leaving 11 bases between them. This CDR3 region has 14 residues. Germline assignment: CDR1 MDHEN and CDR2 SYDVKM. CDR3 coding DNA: TGTGCCAGCAGTTTAGTCCCCAGTCACTACGAGCAGTACTTC. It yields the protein CASSLVPSHYEQYF.

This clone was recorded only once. This CDR3 is CASRPTGGANYGYTF. The DNA for the CDR3 is TGTGCCAGCAGACCCACAGGGGGCGCTAACTATGGCTACACCTTC. This rearrangement joins TRBV28 to TRBJ1-2; 9 bases agree with TRBD1. This CDR3 is built from 15 residues. Germline V gene lookup returns CDR1 MDHEN and CDR2 SYDVKM. The trim removed 6 bases at V and 0 bases at J, leaving 5 bases unmatched.

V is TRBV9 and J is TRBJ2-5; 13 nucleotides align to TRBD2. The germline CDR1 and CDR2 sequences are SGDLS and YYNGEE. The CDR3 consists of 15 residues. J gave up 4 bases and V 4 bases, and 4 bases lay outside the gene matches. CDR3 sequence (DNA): TGTGCCAGCAGCCCTGGGACTAGCGGGGTAGAGACCCAGTACTTC. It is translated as CASSPGTSGVETQYF.

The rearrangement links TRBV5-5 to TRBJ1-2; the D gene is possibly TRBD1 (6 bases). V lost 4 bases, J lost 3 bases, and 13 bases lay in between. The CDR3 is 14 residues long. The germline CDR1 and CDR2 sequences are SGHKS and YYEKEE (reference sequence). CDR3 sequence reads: CASSIGQNHYGYTF. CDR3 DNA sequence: TGTGCCAGCAGCATCGGACAGAACCACTATGGCTACACCTTC.